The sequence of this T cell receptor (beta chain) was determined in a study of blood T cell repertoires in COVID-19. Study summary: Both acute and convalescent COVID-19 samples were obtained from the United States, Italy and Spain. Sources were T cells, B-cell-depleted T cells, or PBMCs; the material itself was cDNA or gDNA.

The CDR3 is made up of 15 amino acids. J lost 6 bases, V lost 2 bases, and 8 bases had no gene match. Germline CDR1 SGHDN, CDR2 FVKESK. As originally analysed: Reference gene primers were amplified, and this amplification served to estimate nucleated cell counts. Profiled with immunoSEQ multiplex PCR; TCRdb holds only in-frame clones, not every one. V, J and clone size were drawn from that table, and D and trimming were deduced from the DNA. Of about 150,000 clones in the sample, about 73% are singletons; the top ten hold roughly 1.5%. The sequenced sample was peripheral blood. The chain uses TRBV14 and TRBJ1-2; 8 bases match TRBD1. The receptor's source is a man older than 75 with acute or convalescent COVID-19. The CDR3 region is CASSQLTGTGNGYTF. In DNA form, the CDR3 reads TGTGCCAGCAGCCAATTAACCGGGACAGGCAATGGCTACACCTTC.